This TCR beta chain was observed in a study of T cells after yellow fever vaccination. This clonotype was picked up a small number of times. TCRdb itself ran the 5' RACE reads through MiXCR, one entry per CDR3 protein. The data hold some 290,000 distinct CDR3 sequences, with around 10% observed a single time. The clonotype originates from a young man who received the YFV17D yellow fever vaccine. The sample was CD4+ T cells sorted from PBMCs, taken 45 days after the yellow fever booster vaccination.

Written as DNA, the CDR3 is TGTGCCAGTAGTATAGCTGCCGGTCAGTCCCTCTACGAGCAGTACTTC. It translates to CASSIAAGQSLYEQYF. This sequence joins TRBV19 and TRBJ2-7; D gene unclear. The germline V gene has CDR1 LNHDA and CDR2 SQIVND (reference sequence). CDR3 size: 16 residues. Between the trimmed V and J ends, which lost 1 base and 3 bases, there was a span of 16 bases.